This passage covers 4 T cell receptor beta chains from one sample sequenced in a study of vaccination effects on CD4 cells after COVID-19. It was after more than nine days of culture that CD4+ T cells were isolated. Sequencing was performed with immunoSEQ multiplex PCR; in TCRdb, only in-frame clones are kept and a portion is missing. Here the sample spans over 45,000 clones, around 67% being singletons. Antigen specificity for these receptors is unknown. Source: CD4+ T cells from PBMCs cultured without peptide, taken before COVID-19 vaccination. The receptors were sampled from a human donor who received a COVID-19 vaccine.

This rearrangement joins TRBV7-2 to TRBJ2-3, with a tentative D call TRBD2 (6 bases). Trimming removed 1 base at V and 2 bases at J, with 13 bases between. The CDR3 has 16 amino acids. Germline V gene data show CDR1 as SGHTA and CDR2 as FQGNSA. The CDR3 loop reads CASSLGGGTHTDTQYF. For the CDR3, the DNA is TGTGCCAGCAGCTTAGGTGGGGGGACCCACACAGATACGCAGTATTTT.

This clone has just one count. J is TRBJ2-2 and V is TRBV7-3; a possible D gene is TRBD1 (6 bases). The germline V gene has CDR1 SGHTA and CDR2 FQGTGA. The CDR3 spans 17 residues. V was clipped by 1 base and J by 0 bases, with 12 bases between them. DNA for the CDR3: TGTGCCAGCAGCTTAAGCAGGCGGACAGCGAACACCGGGGAGCTGTTTTTT. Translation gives CASSLSRRTANTGELFF. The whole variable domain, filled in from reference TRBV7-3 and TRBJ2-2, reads GAGVSQTPSNKVTEKGKYVELRCDPISGHTALYWYRQSLGQGPEFLIYFQGTGAADDSGLPNDRFFAVRPEGSVSTLKIQRTERGDSAVYLCASSLSRRTANTGELFFGEGSRLTVL.

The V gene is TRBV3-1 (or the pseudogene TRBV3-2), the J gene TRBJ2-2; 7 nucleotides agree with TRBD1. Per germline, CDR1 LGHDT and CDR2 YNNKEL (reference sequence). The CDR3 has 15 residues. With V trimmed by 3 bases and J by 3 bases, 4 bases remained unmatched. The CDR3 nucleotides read TGTGCCAGCAGCCACCGGGACAGATACACCGGGGAGCTGTTTTTT. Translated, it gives CASSHRDRYTGELFF.

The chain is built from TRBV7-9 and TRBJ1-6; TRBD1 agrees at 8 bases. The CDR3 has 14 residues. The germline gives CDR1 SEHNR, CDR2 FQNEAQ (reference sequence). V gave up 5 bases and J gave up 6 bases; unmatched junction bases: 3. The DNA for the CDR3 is TGTGCCAGCAGCATGGACAGGGCTAATTCACCCCTCCACTTT. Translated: CASSMDRANSPLHF.